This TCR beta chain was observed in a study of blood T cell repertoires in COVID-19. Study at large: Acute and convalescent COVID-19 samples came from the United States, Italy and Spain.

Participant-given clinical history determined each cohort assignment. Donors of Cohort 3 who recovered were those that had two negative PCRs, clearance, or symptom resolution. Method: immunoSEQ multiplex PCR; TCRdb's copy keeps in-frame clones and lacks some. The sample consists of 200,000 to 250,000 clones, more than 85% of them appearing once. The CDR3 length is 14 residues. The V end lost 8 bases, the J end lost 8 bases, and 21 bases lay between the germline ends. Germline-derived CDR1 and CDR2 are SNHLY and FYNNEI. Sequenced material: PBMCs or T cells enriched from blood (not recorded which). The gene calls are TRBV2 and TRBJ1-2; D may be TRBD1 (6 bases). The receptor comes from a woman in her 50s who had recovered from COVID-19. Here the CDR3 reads CASRPLRGSGGYTF. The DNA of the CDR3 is TGTGCCAGCCGTCCGCTCAGGGGATCTGGAGGCTACACCTTC.